The 16 T cell receptor beta chains listed next were all sequenced from one sample in a study of T cell responses to AZD1222 COVID-19 vaccine. Repertoires were generated with immunoSEQ multiplex PCR, while TCRdb's copy carries only in-frame clones and drops some. The sample shows some 110,000 clones, roughly 84% of them seen only once. The source was peripheral blood, collected 28 days after the second AZD1222 dose. Receptor source: an adult who received the AZD1222 COVID-19 vaccine.

The V gene is TRBV6-2 or TRBV6-3, the J gene TRBJ2-1; 11 bases agree with TRBD2. Germline V gives CDR1 MNHEY, CDR2 SVGEGT. Trimming at V came to 5 bases and at J to 3 bases, leaving 6 bases not matched to a gene. The CDR3 is made up of 16 amino acids. The chain's CDR3 is CASSPIAGGRYNEQFF. The CDR3 DNA follows: TGTGCCAGCAGTCCGATAGCGGGGGGGCGCTACAATGAGCAGTTCTTC.

This chain uses TRBV14 with TRBJ1-2, with D possibly being TRBD1 (5 bases). Germline CDR1 and CDR2: SGHDN and FVKESK. The CDR3 runs to 19 residues. V was trimmed by 1 base and J by 6 bases, leaving 27 bases between them. Here the CDR3 DNA reads TGTGCCAGCAGCCAAGCCCCCGATAGATTTAGGGGTAGGCACCATGGCTACACCTTC. Amino acids: CASSQAPDRFRGRHHGYTF.

The chain uses TRBV3-1 (or the pseudogene TRBV3-2) and TRBJ1-6; the D gene is possibly TRBD1 (5 bases). The CDR3 has 15 residues. CDR1 is LGHDT, CDR2 YNNKEL, per germline (reference sequence). V lost 4 bases and J lost 9, with 16 bases in between. The CDR3 is CASSPDRGISSPLHF. CDR3 bases: TGTGCCAGCAGCCCAGACCGGGGGATAAGTTCACCCCTCCACTTT.

The rearrangement joins TRBV5-8 to TRBJ1-5; D is ambiguous. With 5 bases removed from V and 7 bases from J, the gap between germline ends came to 13 bases. This CDR3 spans 13 amino acids. In germline, CDR1 is SGHTS, CDR2 YDEGEE. CDR3 DNA sequence: TGTGCCAGCAGACGCCAGGTTGGGCAGCCCCAGCATTTT. Protein: CASRRQVGQPQHF.

The chain combines TRBV11-2 with TRBJ1-5, with unresolved D. CDR3 length equals 14 residues. V lost 3 bases and J lost 0, with 6 bases in between. Germline V gives CDR1 SGHAT, CDR2 FQNNGV. This CDR3 is CASSFGRSNQPQHF. The CDR3 nucleotides are TGTGCCAGCAGCTTCGGTCGTAGCAATCAGCCCCAGCATTTT.

The V gene is TRBV24-1, the J gene TRBJ1-2; unclear D gene. This CDR3 is 12 amino acids long. The V end lost 5 bases, the J end lost 8 bases, and 11 bases lay between the germline ends. Germline loops: CDR1 KGHDR, CDR2 SFDVKD. CDR3 amino acids: CATSGPSRGYTF. As DNA, the CDR3 is TGTGCCACCAGTGGACCATCTCGCGGCTACACCTTC.

The V gene is TRBV6-5, the J gene TRBJ2-5; possibly TRBD1 or TRBD2 for D (5 bases each). Trimming removed 5 bases from V and 2 bases from J, with 15 bases in between. Germline CDR1 MNHEY, CDR2 SVGAGI. The CDR3 is made up of 15 amino acids. In DNA form, the CDR3 reads TGTGCCAGCAGTCCCTCCGGGACGGCTCAAGAGACCCAGTACTTC. Amino acid sequence: CASSPSGTAQETQYF.

This chain joins TRBV9 and TRBJ1-5; the match to TRBD1 covers 9 bases. This CDR3 has 15 amino acids. Germline-derived CDR1 and CDR2 are SGDLS and YYNGEE. V lost 3 bases and J lost 5; bases outside the gene matches: 6. CDR3 loop: CASSETGGRYQPQHF. The DNA of the CDR3 is TGTGCCAGCAGCGAGACAGGGGGTAGGTATCAGCCCCAGCATTTT.

This chain uses TRBV7-2 with TRBJ2-7; D is perhaps TRBD2 (6 bases). The CDR3 spans 14 residues. V was pared by 5 bases and J by 3 bases, with 14 bases between. The V gene's germline CDR1 is SGHTA and CDR2 FQGNSA. The CDR3 DNA is TGTGCCAGCAGCGGGACGGAGGGGTACTACGAGCAGTACTTC. Amino acids: CASSGTEGYYEQYF.

This chain links TRBV29-1 with TRBJ1-1, with 7 positions matching TRBD1. Losses at the gene ends were 1 base for V and 1 base for J; bases not matched to a gene: 9. Per the germline V gene, CDR1 is SQVTM and CDR2 is ANQGSEA. There are 16 residues in the CDR3. CDR3 region: CSVEGTGPNGNTEAFF. The CDR3 bases are TGCAGCGTTGAAGGGACAGGTCCAAACGGGAACACTGAAGCTTTCTTT. The full variable domain, with the rest looked up from reference TRBV29-1 and TRBJ1-1, is SAVISQKPSRDICQRGTSLTIQCQVDSQVTMMFWYRQQPGQSLTLIATANQGSEATYESGFVIDKFPISRPNLTFSTLTVSNMSPEDSSIYLCSVEGTGPNGNTEAFFGQGTRLTVV.

The rearrangement uses TRBV24-1 and TRBJ2-1, with D perhaps matching TRBD2 (5 bases). The V gene lost 12 bases and the J gene lost 8 bases, with 28 bases spanning the gap. The germline V gene encodes CDR1 KGHDR and CDR2 SFDVKD. The CDR3 extends over 16 amino acids. The CDR3 region is CAAPLLRENTCYEQFF. As DNA, the CDR3 is TGTGCCGCCCCTTTGCTTCGGGAAAATACTTGTTATGAGCAGTTCTTC.

This clone was seen only once. The chain employs TRBV5-1 and TRBJ2-2; D might be TRBD2 (6 bases). Germline CDR1 reads SGHRS; CDR2 reads YFSETQ. This CDR3 spans 16 amino acids. V was clipped by 0 bases and J by 2 bases, with 11 bases between them. In nucleotides, the CDR3 is TGCGCCAGCAGCTTGGGCCTAGCGAGAAACACCGGGGAGCTGTTTTTT. It specifies CASSLGLARNTGELFF.

This clone was observed once. The chain employs TRBV24-1 and TRBJ1-5; a possible D gene is TRBD1 (6 bases). The CDR3 is made up of 15 amino acids. The V and J ends lost 9 bases and 9 bases respectively, with 23 bases between them. The germline gives CDR1 KGHDR, CDR2 SFDVKD. The CDR3: CATGQGGDGVMPQHF. CDR3 nucleotide sequence: TGTGCCACCGGACAAGGGGGGGACGGGGTAATGCCCCAGCATTTT.

The J gene is TRBJ2-5, the V gene TRBV29-1; D remains unclear. The germline CDR1 and CDR2 sequences are SQVTM and ANQGSEA. Trimming removed 3 bases from V and 5 bases from J, with 13 bases in between. The CDR3 has 13 residues. The CDR3 loop is CSVDPGNAETQYF. CDR3 bases: TGCAGCGTTGACCCGGGTAACGCGGAGACCCAGTACTTC.

The rearrangement joins TRBV13 to TRBJ1-4; 9 bases line up with TRBD1. Trimming took 5 bases from V and 3 from J; bases not matched to a gene: 4. The germline V gene has CDR1 PRHDT and CDR2 FYEKMQ (reference sequence). The CDR3 runs to 15 residues. DNA of the CDR3: TGTGCCAGCAGCCACAGGGGGCTGGCTAATGAAAAACTGTTTTTT. Its protein product is CASSHRGLANEKLFF.

The CDR3 region has the DNA TGTGCCAGTCAAAAGGCCCCACCGGGTTTAAACACCGGGGAGCTGTTTTTT. It is translated as CASQKAPPGLNTGELFF. The V gene is TRBV19, the J gene TRBJ2-2; no firm D call. Trimming took off 8 bases at V and 2 bases at J, with 21 bases between the two ends. CDR3 length: 17 residues. CDR1 is LNHDA and CDR2 is SQIVND in the germline V gene (reference sequence).